This is a list of T cell receptor beta chains from one sample in a study of STAT5B mutations in CD4+ large granular lymphocyte leukemia. Produced via immunoSEQ multiplex PCR; TCRdb's table is partial and in-frame only. The table records around 38,000 clones, around 90% of them present only once. Sequencing was carried out using CD4+ T cells from blood buffy coats. Source of these receptors: a human donor in good health. CDR3s leave out the opening cysteine and the closing phenylalanine or tryptophan. D genes are given only for firm matches.

V: TRBV6-5
J: TRBJ2-7
D: TRBD1
CDR3: ASRRLGQGANEQY

V: TRBV28
J: TRBJ2-1
D: TRBD2
CDR3: ASTRTSGIRDNEQF

V: TRBV7-9
J: TRBJ2-3
D: TRBD2
CDR3: ASSPIRAAGGPADTQY

V: TRBV19
J: TRBJ2-5
D: TRBD1
CDR3: ASSMNRGRSETQY

V: TRBV19
J: TRBJ2-3
D: -
CDR3: ASSMRGTTTDTQY

V: TRBV5-8
J: TRBJ1-4
D: -
CDR3: ASSLAGRATNEKLF

V: TRBV25-1
J: TRBJ2-5
D: TRBD1
CDR3: ASSQMTGTETQY

V: TRBV2
J: TRBJ2-7
D: -
CDR3: ASSETESHYEQY

V: TRBV9
J: TRBJ2-3
D: TRBD2
CDR3: ASSVGNSGRVMRTDTQY

V: TRBV25-1
J: TRBJ2-7
D: -
CDR3: ASSDHPGSPPYEQY

V: TRBV18
J: TRBJ1-4
D: -
CDR3: ASSATPVGANEKLF